This is a list of T cell receptor beta chains from one sample in a study of blood T cell repertoires in COVID-19. Repertoires were generated with immunoSEQ multiplex PCR, while TCRdb's copy carries only in-frame clones and drops some. This table has hundreds of thousands of clones, about nine tenths appearing once. Sequenced input: PBMCs or T cells enriched from blood (not recorded which). These receptors originate from a man aged 30-40 years who had recovered from COVID-19. Each CDR3 is given with its conserved first and last residue. The order of the fields is CDR3 protein, CDR3 DNA, CDR3 length, D gene, J gene, V gene, clone size. D genes are given only for firm matches. Size values are once, few and many counts, or a class for expanded clones, and some rows have none.

cdr3_aa: CASNYGGAGTEAFF
cdr3_nt: TGTGCCAGCAACTACGGTGGGGCCGGGACTGAAGCTTTCTTT
cdr3_length: 14
d_call: .
j_call: TRBJ1-1
v_call: TRBV6-5
clone_size: .

cdr3_aa: CASRDNKYGYTF
cdr3_nt: TGTGCCAGCAGAGACAATAAGTATGGCTACACCTTC
cdr3_length: 12
d_call: .
j_call: TRBJ1-2
v_call: TRBV12-3/TRBV12-4
clone_size: .

cdr3_aa: CASSTSGTGGEETQYF
cdr3_nt: TGTGCCAGTAGTACCTCCGGGACAGGGGGCGAGGAGACCCAGTACTTC
cdr3_length: 16
d_call: TRBD1
j_call: TRBJ2-5
v_call: TRBV19
clone_size: .

cdr3_aa: CSASYIQMNTEAFF
cdr3_nt: TGCAGTGCTAGTTATATACAGATGAACACTGAAGCTTTCTTT
cdr3_length: 14
d_call: .
j_call: TRBJ1-1
v_call: TRBV20-1
clone_size: .

cdr3_aa: CASSLGAGTGGNNEQFF
cdr3_nt: TGTGCCAGCAGCCTCGGTGCCGGGACAGGGGGGAACAATGAGCAGTTCTTC
cdr3_length: 17
d_call: TRBD1
j_call: TRBJ2-1
v_call: TRBV7-2
clone_size: .

cdr3_aa: CASRRGGLAGINSYNEQFF
cdr3_nt: TGTGCCAGCCGTAGGGGCGGACTAGCGGGAATAAACTCCTACAATGAGCAGTTCTTC
cdr3_length: 19
d_call: TRBD2
j_call: TRBJ2-1
v_call: TRBV7-2
clone_size: .

cdr3_aa: CAWSPTGGNQPQHF
cdr3_nt: TGTGCCTGGAGTCCGACAGGTGGCAATCAGCCCCAGCATTTT
cdr3_length: 14
d_call: .
j_call: TRBJ1-5
v_call: TRBV30
clone_size: once

cdr3_aa: CASSQGRGQGYTQYF
cdr3_nt: TGCGCCAGCAGCCAAGGGAGGGGGCAAGGGTATACGCAGTATTTT
cdr3_length: 15
d_call: .
j_call: TRBJ2-3
v_call: TRBV4-1
clone_size: .

cdr3_aa: CASGAGGAGNTIYF
cdr3_nt: TGTGCCAGCGGGGCAGGGGGCGCTGGAAACACCATATATTTT
cdr3_length: 14
d_call: TRBD1
j_call: TRBJ1-3
v_call: TRBV6-5
clone_size: .

cdr3_aa: CASSLTDRAGEKLFF
cdr3_nt: TGTGCCAGTAGTCTTACGGACAGGGCGGGGGAAAAACTGTTTTTT
cdr3_length: 15
d_call: TRBD1
j_call: TRBJ1-4
v_call: TRBV19
clone_size: .

cdr3_aa: CASSSNPGRETEAFF
cdr3_nt: TGTGCCAGCAGCTCGAACCCAGGGCGGGAGACTGAAGCTTTCTTT
cdr3_length: 15
d_call: .
j_call: TRBJ1-1
v_call: TRBV7-8
clone_size: .

cdr3_aa: CASSFFDRGTYEQYF
cdr3_nt: TGTGCCAGCAGTTTTTTCGACAGGGGTACCTACGAGCAGTACTTC
cdr3_length: 15
d_call: TRBD1
j_call: TRBJ2-7
v_call: TRBV28
clone_size: .

cdr3_aa: CASSYPGQGFYEQYF
cdr3_nt: TGTGCCAGCAGCTATCCGGGACAGGGTTTCTACGAGCAGTACTTC
cdr3_length: 15
d_call: TRBD1
j_call: TRBJ2-7
v_call: TRBV5-4
clone_size: .

cdr3_aa: CAISDPGSSTDTQYF
cdr3_nt: TGTGCCATCAGTGACCCAGGGTCTAGCACAGATACGCAGTATTTT
cdr3_length: 15
d_call: .
j_call: TRBJ2-3
v_call: TRBV10-3
clone_size: .

cdr3_aa: CASSRKGGAHYGYTF
cdr3_nt: TGCGCCAGCAGCCGGAAAGGGGGGGCTCACTATGGCTACACCTTC
cdr3_length: 15
d_call: .
j_call: TRBJ1-2
v_call: TRBV4-1
clone_size: many

cdr3_aa: CASSQVLYNEQFF
cdr3_nt: TGTGCCAGCAGCCAAGTGCTATACAATGAGCAGTTCTTC
cdr3_length: 13
d_call: .
j_call: TRBJ2-1
v_call: TRBV3-1/TRBV3-2
clone_size: .

cdr3_aa: CASSRQGGTQETQYF
cdr3_nt: TGTGCCAGCAGTCGACAGGGTGGGACGCAAGAGACCCAGTACTTC
cdr3_length: 15
d_call: TRBD1
j_call: TRBJ2-5
v_call: TRBV28
clone_size: once

cdr3_aa: CASSPPQVYATNEKLFF
cdr3_nt: TGTGCCAGCTCACCACCTCAAGTCTACGCAACTAATGAAAAACTGTTTTTT
cdr3_length: 17
d_call: .
j_call: TRBJ1-4
v_call: TRBV18
clone_size: .

cdr3_aa: CASRNTKLAITGELFF
cdr3_nt: TGTGCCAGCAGAAACACGAAGCTAGCGATCACCGGGGAGCTGTTTTTT
cdr3_length: 16
d_call: .
j_call: TRBJ2-2
v_call: TRBV28
clone_size: once

cdr3_aa: CASSQSGVSTDTQYF
cdr3_nt: TGCGCCAGCAGCCAGTCCGGGGTTAGCACAGATACGCAGTATTTT
cdr3_length: 15
d_call: .
j_call: TRBJ2-3
v_call: TRBV4-1
clone_size: .

cdr3_aa: CASSLPGTGRRETQYF
cdr3_nt: TGTGCCAGCAGTTTACCCGGGACAGGGAGGAGGGAGACCCAGTACTTC
cdr3_length: 16
d_call: TRBD1
j_call: TRBJ2-5
v_call: TRBV28
clone_size: .

cdr3_aa: CASSLSGEPQHF
cdr3_nt: TGTGCCAGCAGTTTATCCGGTGAACCCCAGCATTTT
cdr3_length: 12
d_call: .
j_call: TRBJ1-5
v_call: TRBV28
clone_size: .

cdr3_aa: CASSLQGLNTEAFF
cdr3_nt: TGTGCCAGCAGTTTGCAGGGGTTGAACACTGAAGCTTTCTTT
cdr3_length: 14
d_call: .
j_call: TRBJ1-1
v_call: TRBV28
clone_size: .

cdr3_aa: CASSLTANQPQHF
cdr3_nt: TGTGCCAGCAGTTTGACAGCCAATCAGCCCCAGCATTTT
cdr3_length: 13
d_call: .
j_call: TRBJ1-5
v_call: TRBV27
clone_size: .

cdr3_aa: CASRPGVAYEQYF
cdr3_nt: TGTGCCAGCAGGCCGGGTGTAGCCTACGAGCAGTACTTC
cdr3_length: 13
d_call: .
j_call: TRBJ2-7
v_call: TRBV28
clone_size: .

cdr3_aa: CASSPTSGGAPYGYTF
cdr3_nt: TGTGCCAGCAGCCCAACTTCGGGGGGGGCCCCCTATGGCTACACCTTC
cdr3_length: 16
d_call: .
j_call: TRBJ1-2
v_call: TRBV9
clone_size: .

cdr3_aa: CASSTQGATNYGYTF
cdr3_nt: TGTGCCAGTAGTACCCAGGGGGCAACTAACTATGGCTACACCTTC
cdr3_length: 15
d_call: TRBD1
j_call: TRBJ1-2
v_call: TRBV19
clone_size: .

cdr3_aa: CSVETGVETQYF
cdr3_nt: TGCAGCGTTGAAACAGGGGTAGAGACCCAGTACTTC
cdr3_length: 12
d_call: TRBD1
j_call: TRBJ2-5
v_call: TRBV29-1
clone_size: once

cdr3_aa: CASSPPSFSGSPDTQYF
cdr3_nt: TGTGCCAGCAGCCCACCAAGTTTTAGCGGGAGCCCAGATACGCAGTATTTT
cdr3_length: 17
d_call: TRBD2
j_call: TRBJ2-3
v_call: TRBV5-4
clone_size: .

cdr3_aa: CAWSTGQGNTEAFF
cdr3_nt: TGTGCCTGGAGTACGGGACAGGGGAACACTGAAGCTTTCTTT
cdr3_length: 14
d_call: TRBD1
j_call: TRBJ1-1
v_call: TRBV30
clone_size: .

cdr3_aa: CASSEGETGGREKLFF
cdr3_nt: TGCGCCAGCAGCGAGGGGGAGACAGGGGGTCGGGAAAAACTGTTTTTT
cdr3_length: 16
d_call: TRBD1
j_call: TRBJ1-4
v_call: TRBV4-1
clone_size: .

cdr3_aa: CASSQDQRGHNEQFF
cdr3_nt: TGCGCCAGCAGCCAAGACCAGCGGGGACACAATGAGCAGTTCTTC
cdr3_length: 15
d_call: TRBD2
j_call: TRBJ2-1
v_call: TRBV4-1
clone_size: .

cdr3_aa: CASSRTGTTTRKDNEQFF
cdr3_nt: TGTGCCAGCAGCCGAACCGGGACTACTACGAGAAAAGACAATGAGCAGTTCTTC
cdr3_length: 18
d_call: TRBD2
j_call: TRBJ2-1
v_call: TRBV7-8
clone_size: .

cdr3_aa: CASSKGGLGNTEAFF
cdr3_nt: TGTGCCAGCAGCAAGGGGGGTCTGGGGAACACTGAAGCTTTCTTT
cdr3_length: 15
d_call: .
j_call: TRBJ1-1
v_call: TRBV21-1
clone_size: .

cdr3_aa: CAWSERADTEAFF
cdr3_nt: TGTGCCTGGAGTGAGCGGGCGGACACTGAAGCTTTCTTT
cdr3_length: 13
d_call: .
j_call: TRBJ1-1
v_call: TRBV30
clone_size: .

cdr3_aa: CASSIGQFEAFF
cdr3_nt: TGTGCCAGTAGTATAGGACAGTTTGAAGCTTTCTTT
cdr3_length: 12
d_call: .
j_call: TRBJ1-1
v_call: TRBV19
clone_size: .

cdr3_aa: CASSLDGLIQGWTQETQYF
cdr3_nt: TGTGCCAGCAGCTTAGACGGGCTAATACAGGGTTGGACTCAAGAGACCCAGTACTTC
cdr3_length: 19
d_call: .
j_call: TRBJ2-5
v_call: TRBV11-2
clone_size: .

cdr3_aa: CASSYQGDSLTGELFF
cdr3_nt: TGTGCCAGCAGTTACCAGGGGGACTCACTCACCGGGGAGCTGTTTTTT
cdr3_length: 16
d_call: .
j_call: TRBJ2-2
v_call: TRBV6-6
clone_size: .

cdr3_aa: CATSDLAGKGSYNEQFF
cdr3_nt: TGTGCCACCAGTGATTTGGCAGGGAAGGGTTCCTACAATGAGCAGTTCTTC
cdr3_length: 17
d_call: .
j_call: TRBJ2-1
v_call: TRBV24-1
clone_size: .

cdr3_aa: CASSYSNTGANYGYTF
cdr3_nt: TGTGCCAGCAGTTACTCGAACACAGGGGCTAACTATGGCTACACCTTC
cdr3_length: 16
d_call: TRBD1
j_call: TRBJ1-2
v_call: TRBV6-2/TRBV6-3
clone_size: .

cdr3_aa: CASSVGTGLHGYTF
cdr3_nt: TGTGCCAGCAGCGTTGGGACAGGGCTACATGGCTACACCTTC
cdr3_length: 14
d_call: TRBD1
j_call: TRBJ1-2
v_call: TRBV7-8
clone_size: .

cdr3_aa: CASSPRQGYTSYEQYF
cdr3_nt: TGTGCCAGCAGCCCCCGACAGGGGTATACGTCCTACGAGCAGTACTTC
cdr3_length: 16
d_call: TRBD1
j_call: TRBJ2-7
v_call: TRBV3-1/TRBV3-2
clone_size: .

cdr3_aa: CAWSPGLIPYEQYF
cdr3_nt: TGTGCCTGGAGCCCGGGACTTATACCCTACGAGCAGTACTTC
cdr3_length: 14
d_call: .
j_call: TRBJ2-7
v_call: TRBV30
clone_size: .